These 22 T cell receptor beta chains originate from one sample sequenced in a study of shared clonotypes between healthy human individuals. Sequencing used immunoSEQ multiplex PCR; TCRdb keeps in-frame clones, though not all of them. Of about 600,000 clones in the sample, less than 98% were seen once. Sequenced: naive CD4+ T cells sorted from blood. Stated subset: CD45RA+ positively selected. Every receptor here comes from a woman aged 25-40 years in good health.

The chain uses TRBV7-9 and TRBJ2-2; D is unclear. The length of the CDR3 is 16 residues. Trimming stripped 5 bases from V and 1 base from J, with 14 bases between. Per the germline V gene, CDR1 is SEHNR and CDR2 is FQNEAQ (reference sequence). For the CDR3, the DNA is TGTGCCAGCAGCCTAGTAGGTCCCTGGAACACCGGGGAGCTGTTTTTT. Translating gives CASSLVGPWNTGELFF.

V and J are TRBV7-8 and TRBJ2-7, with 7 bases identical to TRBD1. CDR1 and CDR2 (germline): SGHVS, FQNEAQ. This CDR3 contains 12 residues. J gave up 6 bases and V 4 bases, and 3 bases lay outside the gene matches. CDR3 region: CASSYRGGEQYF. CDR3 sequence (DNA): TGTGCCAGCAGCTACAGGGGTGGCGAGCAGTACTTC.

The chain combines TRBV5-1 with TRBJ2-2; D is ambiguous. Germline lookup yields CDR1 SGHRS and CDR2 YFSETQ. Trimming pared 0 bases from V and 0 bases from J, leaving 9 bases between. The CDR3 covers 16 residues. This chain's CDR3 is CASSLVGDTNTGELFF. CDR3 nucleotide sequence: TGCGCCAGCAGCTTGGTCGGAGACACGAACACCGGGGAGCTGTTTTTT.

The gene calls are TRBV28 and TRBJ2-1, with D possibly being TRBD2 (6 bases). Germline CDR1 and CDR2: MDHEN and SYDVKM. V gave up 6 bases and J gave up 5 bases, with 17 bases separating them. The CDR3 extends over 15 amino acids. The CDR3 protein is CASSIRGRIHNEQFF. The CDR3, as DNA: TGTGCCAGCAGCATAAGAGGGAGGATCCACAATGAGCAGTTCTTC.

The CDR3: CASSFSGTSGTTGELFF. The CDR3 bases are TGTGCCAGCAGCTTTTCAGGGACTAGCGGGACCACCGGGGAGCTGTTTTTT. The gene calls are TRBV11-3 and TRBJ2-2; 13 bases are shared with TRBD2. The CDR3 length is 17 residues. Germline assignment: CDR1 SGHNT and CDR2 YENEEA. Trimming took 3 bases from V and 4 from J; bases not matched to a gene: 5.

This clone has just one count. The rearrangement joins TRBV7-8 to TRBJ1-5; 9 bases are shared with TRBD1. Germline V gene sequence: CDR1 SGHVS, CDR2 FQNEAQ. The J segment lost 6 bases and the V segment lost 4 bases, leaving 7 bases of the junction unmatched. There are 15 residues in the CDR3. CDR3 in amino acids: CASSSGATGGQPQHF. The DNA of the CDR3 is TGTGCCAGCAGCTCCGGGGCGACAGGGGGTCAGCCCCAGCATTTT.

This chain links TRBV2 with TRBJ2-2; D possibly corresponds to TRBD2 (6 bases). This CDR3 comprises 15 residues. Germline V lookup: CDR1 SNHLY, CDR2 FYNNEI. The V end lost 7 bases, the J end lost 3 bases, and 15 bases lay between the germline ends. The CDR3 DNA follows: TGTGCCAGCACCCCCGGGGGTGGGGACACCGGGGAGCTGTTTTTT. Protein product: CASTPGGGDTGELFF.

The chain carries TRBV7-6 and TRBJ2-1; 7 positions match TRBD1. J lost 5 bases, V lost 2 bases, and 6 bases had no gene match. CDR3 length: 15 amino acids. Germline CDR1 and CDR2: SGHVS and FNYEAQ. The CDR3 DNA reads TGTGCCAGCAGCTTAAAACGAGGACAGGACAATGAGCAGTTCTTC. It translates to CASSLKRGQDNEQFF.

This rearrangement joins TRBV5-4 to TRBJ2-5; 9 positions agree with TRBD1. This CDR3 is 15 amino acids long. Germline CDR1 SGHNT, CDR2 YYREEE (reference sequence). Unmatched junction bases numbered 8, after V lost 4 bases and J lost 4 bases. The CDR3, as DNA: TGTGCCAGCAGCACGGACAGGGGATCGGTAGAGACCCAGTACTTC. Protein product: CASSTDRGSVETQYF.

The genes are TRBV5-4 and TRBJ2-3; 9 bases are shared with TRBD1. Unmatched junction bases numbered 6, after V lost 5 bases and J lost 5 bases. CDR3 size: 14 residues. Germline loops: CDR1 SGHNT, CDR2 YYREEE (reference sequence). The CDR3 here is CASRQGQGEDTQYF. CDR3 DNA sequence: TGTGCCAGCAGGCAGGGACAGGGAGAAGATACGCAGTATTTT.

The chain employs TRBV27 and TRBJ2-7; possible D gene TRBD1, 7 bases. The CDR3 contains 17 residues. The germline gives CDR1 MNHEY, CDR2 SMNVEV (reference sequence). V lost 8 bases to trimming and J lost 4 bases, with 27 bases between them. Written as DNA, the CDR3 is TGTGCCAGCTCACTCCTAGGGGACAGCGGGTCAGGGTACGAGCAGTACTTC. This sequence encodes CASSLLGDSGSGYEQYF.

The chain uses TRBV18 and TRBJ2-6; 7 bases line up with TRBD1. The germline V gene has CDR1 KGHSH and CDR2 LQKENI. The V and J ends lost 3 bases and 2 bases, in that order; junction bases with no gene match: 10. The CDR3 loop spans 18 amino acids. The DNA of the CDR3 is TGTGCCAGCTCACCCCGGGACAGTGGCCCTCCTGGGGCCAACGTCCTGACTTTC. As protein: CASSPRDSGPPGANVLTF.

The chain joins TRBV5-1 to TRBJ2-4; a possible D gene is TRBD2 (6 bases). CDR3 length: 16 amino acids. V was trimmed by 2 bases and J by 4 bases, leaving 16 bases between them. Germline CDR1 SGHRS, CDR2 YFSETQ. CDR3: CASSLSGSSGKNIQYF. The CDR3 DNA is TGCGCCAGCAGCTTAAGCGGGTCCTCGGGAAAAAACATTCAGTACTTC.

Worth noting for this clone: This sample includes further DNA sequences coding for the same CDR3. The V and J genes are TRBV9 and TRBJ2-3; D not resolved. CDR1 and CDR2 from the germline V gene are SGDLS and YYNGEE. Trimming took 0 bases from V and 5 from J, leaving 4 bases between them. CDR3 size: 12 residues. The CDR3 sequence is CASSVGRDTQYF. Here the CDR3 DNA reads TGTGCCAGCAGCGTAGGGAGAGATACGCAGTATTTT.

This sequence joins TRBV18 and TRBJ2-5; the match to TRBD2 covers 15 bases. CDR1 and CDR2 (germline): KGHSH, LQKENI. The trim removed 5 bases at V and 5 bases at J, leaving 3 bases unmatched. The CDR3 consists of 15 residues. In DNA, the CDR3 is TGTGCCAGCTCAACCGGGACTAGCGGGAGGGAGACCCAGTACTTC. This translates into CASSTGTSGRETQYF.

This chain joins TRBV27 and TRBJ1-2; 7 bases map to TRBD1. Germline V gene sequence: CDR1 MNHEY, CDR2 SMNVEV (reference sequence). The CDR3 is made up of 15 amino acids. V shed 4 bases and J 2 bases; nucleotides not matched to a gene: 7. The CDR3 is CASSSAGQINYGYTF. As DNA, the CDR3 is TGTGCCAGCAGTTCCGCGGGACAGATCAACTATGGCTACACCTTC.

The chain combines TRBV27 with TRBJ1-1; D gene ambiguous. The germline V and J ends were trimmed by 3 bases and 10 bases, with 15 bases remaining between them. This CDR3 has 13 residues. Per germline, CDR1 MNHEY and CDR2 SMNVEV (reference sequence). The CDR3 nucleotides read TGTGCCAGCAGTTTGCTGGTAGGTCGCGGAGCTTTCTTT. Translating it yields CASSLLVGRGAFF.

The V and J genes are TRBV5-7 and TRBJ2-5; weak D call: TRBD1 (5 bases). TRBV5-7 qualifies as an ORF whose function is uncertain. The CDR3 contains 15 residues. The ends were cut back, 0 bases at V and 14 bases at J, with 23 bases in the middle. CDR3: CASSLGPLGYEQGYF. The CDR3 nucleotides read TGTGCCAGCAGCTTGGGCCCCTTGGGGTACGAGCAGGGCTACTTC.

The gene calls are TRBV6-1 and TRBJ1-1; 8 bases are shared with TRBD1. Germline assignment: CDR1 MNHNS and CDR2 SASEGT. V was clipped by 5 bases and J by 0 bases; unmatched bases: 5. The CDR3 has 15 amino acids. The CDR3 bases are TGTGCCAGCAGTCCGCGGACAGGGATGAACACTGAAGCTTTCTTT. Translation gives CASSPRTGMNTEAFF.

The chain links TRBV29-1 to TRBJ2-7, with 8 bases aligning to TRBD1. CDR1 is SQVTM and CDR2 is ANQGSEA in the germline V gene. The trim removed 7 bases at V and 4 bases at J, leaving 12 bases unmatched. CDR3 size: 14 residues. The CDR3 region has the DNA TGCAGCGCTGTAATAACAGACAGGGGTTACGAGCAGTACTTC. Translating it yields CSAVITDRGYEQYF.

This clone showed up just a few times. Distinct nucleotide sequences in the sample also encode this CDR3. The chain combines TRBV27 with TRBJ1-5; D may be TRBD1 (5 bases). Per the germline V gene, CDR1 is MNHEY and CDR2 is SMNVEV (reference sequence). The CDR3 runs 13 residues. The ends were cut back, 3 bases at V and 4 bases at J, with 7 bases in the middle. CDR3 nucleotide sequence: TGTGCCAGCAGTTTGCGGGGGAATCAGCCCCAGCATTTT. Translated: CASSLRGNQPQHF.

This clone has only one observation. The CDR3 region is CASSLGALAGELLYEQYF. DNA of the CDR3: TGTGCCAGCAGCTTAGGAGCCCTAGCGGGGGAGCTACTATACGAGCAGTACTTC. The gene calls are TRBV11-2 and TRBJ2-7, with 10 bases identical to TRBD2. Losses at the gene ends were 1 base for V and 4 bases for J; bases not matched to a gene: 13. The CDR3 has 18 amino acids. The germline gives CDR1 SGHAT, CDR2 FQNNGV.